The 16 T cell receptor beta chains below were found in one sample sequenced in a study of tumor and adjacent non-tumor tissue in lung cancer. This sample's RNA came from whole unsorted tissue. The normal lung tissue was taken more than 3 cm from the tumor edge. TCRbeta libraries were built with three rounds of nested PCR, modified from ARM-PCR. From the multiplex PCR reads, TCRdb called clonotypes with MiXCR, one entry per CDR3 protein. In the table there are roughly 45,000 distinct CDR3 sequences, 60% of which are singletons. The specimen sequenced was distant non-tumor lung tissue. Receptors were obtained from a man in his fifties with non-small cell lung cancer.

Comment on this clonotype: The junction shows a germline mismatch at one end, possibly a read error. The chain joins TRBV4-1 to TRBJ2-3; tentatively, D is TRBD2 (6 bases). Germline V gene sequence: CDR1 MGHRA, CDR2 YSYEKL. This CDR3 is 16 amino acids long. The CDR3 bases are TGCACCAGCAGCCAAGAACTAGCAGGAGGCTTGGATACGCAGTATTTT. Its protein is CTSSQELAGGLDTQYF.

This clonotype appeared a single time. This sequence may be a read error, since a much larger clone differs from it by one base. The gene calls are TRBV5-5 and TRBJ1-5; 7 bases line up with TRBD1. V trimming: 7 bases; J trimming: 0 bases; junction bases outside the gene matches: 7. The CDR3 length is 15 residues. Per germline, CDR1 SGHKS and CDR2 YYEKEE (reference sequence). The CDR3 DNA is TGTGCCAGCCGCCCCGGGACAGTTAGCAATCAGCCCCAGCATTTT. This gives the protein CASRPGTVSNQPQHF.

On this clonotype itself: No DNA is shown, since the ends of the CDR3 on it are uncertain; the CDR3 is the one TCRdb lists. The chain carries TRBV11-1 and TRBJ2-7; TRBD1 is the table's D call, not checked against the DNA. Germline V CDR1 and CDR2: SGHAT, FQDESV (reference sequence). The CDR3 has 20 residues if both end residues are counted. CDR3 residues: CASSIYLCSVAVQGDYEQYF.

This clonotype has at least ten counts. The V call is TRBV14, the J call TRBJ1-1; maybe TRBD1 (5 bases). The germline V gene encodes CDR1 SGHDN and CDR2 FVKESK. The CDR3 is 14 amino acids. The germline V and J ends were trimmed by 3 bases and 4 bases, with 12 bases remaining between them. CDR3 nucleotides: TGTGCCAGCAGCCAGCGTTGGGGCGCCACTGAAGCTTTCTTT. Amino acids: CASSQRWGATEAFF.

Notes on this clonotype: A read error may produce the germline difference seen at one junction end. This chain uses TRBV11-2 with TRBJ2-3; D gene uncertain. The germline V gene has CDR1 SGHAT and CDR2 FQNNGV. This CDR3 region has 15 residues. CDR3 sequence: CDSSLTSFSTDTQYF. Here the CDR3 DNA reads TGTGACAGCAGCTTAACGAGCTTTAGCACAGATACGCAGTATTTT.

A note on this clonotype: A read error may account for a junction end that differs from germline. This sequence joins TRBV5-6 and TRBJ1-1; possible D gene TRBD1, 5 bases. CDR1 is SGHDT, CDR2 YYEEEE, per germline. This CDR3 region has 18 residues. The CDR3 protein is CASSWAGTVSGLNTEAFF. DNA of the CDR3: TGTGCCAGCAGCTGGGCAGGGACGGTATCCGGGTTGAACACTGAAGCTTTCTTC.

This clonotype has at least ten counts. The chain employs TRBV5-5 and TRBJ1-4, with no clear D. Trimming cost V 0 bases and J 5 bases, with 11 bases left between them. The CDR3 sequence is 15 residues long. Germline CDR1 and CDR2: SGHKS and YYEKEE (reference sequence). The CDR3 reads CASSLAGNLNEKLFF. The CDR3 DNA reads as TGTGCCAGCAGCTTGGCTGGGAATCTCAATGAAAAACTGTTTTTT.

V and J are TRBV29-1 and TRBJ2-7; TRBD1 might be the D (6 bases). The length of the CDR3 is 14 residues. CDR1 and CDR2 (germline): SQVTM, ANQGSEA. V lost 0 bases and J 5 bases, leaving 14 bases between the germline ends. The DNA of the CDR3 is TGCAGCGTTGAAGATGGGGACATGAATGACGAGCAGTACTTC. This gives the protein CSVEDGDMNDEQYF.

Note on this clonotype: In this CDR3 the conserved last residue, phenylalanine or tryptophan, is missing, so a read error is likely. The V gene is TRBV29-1, the J gene TRBJ2-7; D is possibly TRBD2 (5 bases). The germline gives CDR1 SQVTM, CDR2 ANQGSEA. CDR3 length: 13 amino acids. In DNA form, the CDR3 reads TGTAGCGTTGTGAGAGTTCCCGGCAGCGAGCAGTACCTC. This codes for CSVVRVPGSEQYL.

J is TRBJ2-7 and V is TRBV11-2; 7 positions match TRBD1. Germline V CDR1 and CDR2: SGHAT, FQNNGV. J lost 10 bases, V lost 1 base, and 16 bases had no gene match. The CDR3 has 16 residues. The CDR3 sequence is CASSLALPGQSLVQYF. In DNA form, the CDR3 reads TGTGCCAGCAGCTTAGCCCTTCCGGGACAGTCTTTAGTACAGTACTTC.

This clonotype was detected ten times or more. The CDR3 DNA reads as TGTGCCAGCAGCCAAGATCAAGCGGGAGGGCGAACCGGGGAGCTGTTTTTT. This gives the protein CASSQDQAGGRTGELFF. The chain joins TRBV4-2 to TRBJ2-2, with 10 bases matching TRBD2. With 0 bases clipped from V and 5 bases from J, the junction kept 6 bases outside the gene matches. Germline V gene lookup returns CDR1 LGHNA and CDR2 YNFKEQ. The CDR3 is made up of 17 amino acids.

This clonotype turned up a few times. This chain connects TRBV12-3 or TRBV12-4 to TRBJ1-5, with a tentative D call TRBD1 (6 bases). The CDR3 is 16 residues long. V was clipped by 5 bases and J by 6 bases, with 20 bases between them. The CDR3 spells CASSPRGTGLGQPQHF. CDR3 in DNA: TGTGCCAGCAGTCCTAGGGGAACAGGGTTAGGTCAGCCCCAGCATTTT.

This clonotype was detected a few times. The V call is TRBV28, the J call TRBJ1-5; weak D call: TRBD1 (6 bases). V lost 8 bases, J lost 7 bases, and 24 bases lay in between. Germline-derived CDR1 and CDR2 are MDHEN and SYDVKM. The CDR3 covers 16 residues. Here the CDR3 DNA reads TGTGCCAGCGGGAGGGGGGGGGCCCAGAGTGGGCAGCCCCAGCATTTT. Its translation: CASGRGGAQSGQPQHF. Based on the CDR3 plus reference TRBV28 and TRBJ1-5, the full variable domain is DVKVTQSSRYLVKRTGEKVFLECVQDMDHENMFWYRQDPGLGLRLIYFSYDVKMKEKGDIPEGYSVSREKKERFSLILESASTNQTSMYLCASGRGGAQSGQPQHFGDGTRLSIL.

The rearrangement links TRBV12-3 or TRBV12-4 to TRBJ1-2, with D hard to call. The CDR3 spans 12 residues. Trimming left V 7 bases short and J 8 bases short, with 14 bases between. Here the CDR3 reads CASNLTPGGYTF. CDR3 DNA sequence: TGTGCCAGCAACCTAACCCCTGGGGGCTACACCTTC.

On this clonotype itself: The conserved phenylalanine or tryptophan normally closing the CDR3 is absent here, so this likely arose from a read error. The limits of the CDR3 on the DNA are not certain, so only TCRdb's listed CDR3 is given. V and J are TRBV1 and TRBJ1-3; the table's D call, TRBD1, was not checked against the DNA. TRBV1 is recorded as a pseudogene. The length of the CDR3 is 17 amino acids, counting both ends. This CDR3 reads CTSSLGAGRPSGNTIYS.

This clonotype was counted only a few times. The gene calls are TRBV5-1 and TRBJ2-1; unclear D gene. Trimming left V 0 bases short and J 5 bases short, with 6 bases between. CDR3 length: 13 amino acids. Germline-derived CDR1 and CDR2 are SGHRS and YFSETQ. CDR3 residues: CASSLGKDNEQFF. CDR3 in DNA: TGCGCCAGCAGCTTGGGCAAAGACAATGAGCAGTTCTTC.